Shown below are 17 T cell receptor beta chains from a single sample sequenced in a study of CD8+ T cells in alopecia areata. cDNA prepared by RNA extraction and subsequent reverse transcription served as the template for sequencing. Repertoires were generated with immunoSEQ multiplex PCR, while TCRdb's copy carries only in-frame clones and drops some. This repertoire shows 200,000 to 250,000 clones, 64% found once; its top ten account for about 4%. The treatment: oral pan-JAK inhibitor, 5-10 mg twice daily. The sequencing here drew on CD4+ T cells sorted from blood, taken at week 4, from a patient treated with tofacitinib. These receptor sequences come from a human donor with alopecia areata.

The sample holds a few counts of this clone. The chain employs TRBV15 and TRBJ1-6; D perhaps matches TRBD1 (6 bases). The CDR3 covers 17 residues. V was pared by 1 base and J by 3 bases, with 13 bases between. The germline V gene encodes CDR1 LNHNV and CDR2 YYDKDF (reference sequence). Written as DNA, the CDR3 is TGTGCCACCAGCAGAGTCAGGGGTCTAGACTATAATTCACCCCTCCACTTT. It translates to CATSRVRGLDYNSPLHF.

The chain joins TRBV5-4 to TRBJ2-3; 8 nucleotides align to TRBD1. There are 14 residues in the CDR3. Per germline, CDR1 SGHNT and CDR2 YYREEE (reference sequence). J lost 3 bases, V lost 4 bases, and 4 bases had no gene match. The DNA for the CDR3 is TGTGCCAGCAGCCTAGGGACAGGTACAGATACGCAGTATTTT. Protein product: CASSLGTGTDTQYF.

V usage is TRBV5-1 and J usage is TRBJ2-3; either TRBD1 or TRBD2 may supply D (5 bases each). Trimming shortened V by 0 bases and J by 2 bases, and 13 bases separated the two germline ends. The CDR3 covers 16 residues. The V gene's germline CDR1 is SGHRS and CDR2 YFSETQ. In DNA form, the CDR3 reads TGCGCCAGCAGCTTGGCTTCCGGGGCAAACACAGATACGCAGTATTTT. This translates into CASSLASGANTDTQYF.

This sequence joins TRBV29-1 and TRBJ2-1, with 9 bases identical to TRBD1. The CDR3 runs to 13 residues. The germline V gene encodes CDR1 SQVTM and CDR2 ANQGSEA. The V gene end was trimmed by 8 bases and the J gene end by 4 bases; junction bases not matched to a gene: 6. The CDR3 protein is CSFTGTGYNEQFF. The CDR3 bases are TGCAGCTTCACCGGGACAGGGTACAATGAGCAGTTCTTC.

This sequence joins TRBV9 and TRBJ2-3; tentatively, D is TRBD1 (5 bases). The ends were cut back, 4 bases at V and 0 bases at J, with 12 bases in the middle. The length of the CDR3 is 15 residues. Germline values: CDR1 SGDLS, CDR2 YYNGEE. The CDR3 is CASSPLGASTDTQYF. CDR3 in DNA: TGTGCCAGCAGCCCCCTAGGGGCAAGCACAGATACGCAGTATTTT.

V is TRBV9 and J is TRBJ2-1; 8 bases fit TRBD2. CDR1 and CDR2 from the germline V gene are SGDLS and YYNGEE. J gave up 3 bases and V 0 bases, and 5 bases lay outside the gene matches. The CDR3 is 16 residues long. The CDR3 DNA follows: TGTGCCAGCAGCGTAGCGAGCGGGGGTTTCTACAATGAGCAGTTCTTC. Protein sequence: CASSVASGGFYNEQFF.

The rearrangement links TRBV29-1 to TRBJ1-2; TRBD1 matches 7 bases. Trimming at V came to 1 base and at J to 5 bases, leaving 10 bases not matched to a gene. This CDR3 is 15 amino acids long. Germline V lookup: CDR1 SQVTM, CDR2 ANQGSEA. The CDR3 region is CSVEGSQGVGYGYTF. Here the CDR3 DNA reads TGCAGCGTTGAAGGTTCGCAGGGGGTAGGATATGGCTACACCTTC. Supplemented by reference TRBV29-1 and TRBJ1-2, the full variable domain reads SAVISQKPSRDICQRGTSLTIQCQVDSQVTMMFWYRQQPGQSLTLIATANQGSEATYESGFVIDKFPISRPNLTFSTLTVSNMSPEDSSIYLCSVEGSQGVGYGYTFGSGTRLTVV.

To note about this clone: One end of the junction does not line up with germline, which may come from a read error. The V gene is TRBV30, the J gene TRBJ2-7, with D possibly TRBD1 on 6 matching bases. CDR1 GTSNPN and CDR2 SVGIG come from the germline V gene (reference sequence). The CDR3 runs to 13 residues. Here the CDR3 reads CAWSVKTGAYQDF. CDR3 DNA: TGTGCCTGGAGTGTTAAGACAGGCGCCTATCAGGACTTC.

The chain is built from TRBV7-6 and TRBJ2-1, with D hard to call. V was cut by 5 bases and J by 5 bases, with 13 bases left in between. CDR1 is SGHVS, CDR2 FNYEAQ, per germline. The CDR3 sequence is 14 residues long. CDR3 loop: CASSPPVIHNEQFF. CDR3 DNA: TGTGCCAGCAGCCCCCCGGTCATACACAATGAGCAGTTCTTC.

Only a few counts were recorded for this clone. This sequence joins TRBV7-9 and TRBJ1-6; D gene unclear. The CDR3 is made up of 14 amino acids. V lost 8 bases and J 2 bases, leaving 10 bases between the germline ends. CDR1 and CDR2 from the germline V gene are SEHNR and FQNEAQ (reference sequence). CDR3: CASGKDPYNSPLHF. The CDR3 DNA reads TGTGCCAGCGGAAAGGACCCCTATAATTCACCCCTCCACTTT. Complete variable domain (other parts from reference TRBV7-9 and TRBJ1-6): DTGVSQNPRHKITKRGQNVTFRCDPISEHNRLYWYRQTLGQGPEFLTYFQNEAQLEKSRLLSDRFSAERPKGSFSTLEIQRTEQGDSAMYLCASGKDPYNSPLHFGNGTRLTVT.

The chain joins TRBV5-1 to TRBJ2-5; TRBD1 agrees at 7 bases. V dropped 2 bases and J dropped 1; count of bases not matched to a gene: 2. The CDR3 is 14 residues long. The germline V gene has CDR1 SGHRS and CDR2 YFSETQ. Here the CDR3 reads CASSLQGTQETQYF. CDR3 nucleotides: TGCGCCAGCAGCTTACAGGGGACCCAAGAGACCCAGTACTTC.

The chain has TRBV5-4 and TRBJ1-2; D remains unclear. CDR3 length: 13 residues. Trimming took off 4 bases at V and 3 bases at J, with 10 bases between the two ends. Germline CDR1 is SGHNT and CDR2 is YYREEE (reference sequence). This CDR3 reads CASSQRRDYGYTF. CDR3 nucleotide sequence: TGTGCCAGCAGCCAACGGCGGGACTATGGCTACACCTTC.

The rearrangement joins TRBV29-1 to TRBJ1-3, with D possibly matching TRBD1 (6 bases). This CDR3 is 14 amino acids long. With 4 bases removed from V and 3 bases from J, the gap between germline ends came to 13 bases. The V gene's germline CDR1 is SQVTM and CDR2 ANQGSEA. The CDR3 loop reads CSVGLDSRGNTIYF. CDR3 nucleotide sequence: TGCAGCGTTGGTTTGGACAGCCGTGGAAACACCATATATTTT.

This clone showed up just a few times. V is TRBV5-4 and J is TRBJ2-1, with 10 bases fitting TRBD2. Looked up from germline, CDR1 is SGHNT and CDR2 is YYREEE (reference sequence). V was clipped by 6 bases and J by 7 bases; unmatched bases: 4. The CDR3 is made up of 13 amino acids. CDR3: CASTGLAANEQFF. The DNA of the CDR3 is TGTGCCAGCACCGGACTAGCGGCTAATGAGCAGTTCTTC.

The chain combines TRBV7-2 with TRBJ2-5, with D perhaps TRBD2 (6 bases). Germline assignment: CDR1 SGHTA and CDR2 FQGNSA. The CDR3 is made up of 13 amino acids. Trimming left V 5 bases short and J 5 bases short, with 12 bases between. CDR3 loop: CASSTRLGETQYF. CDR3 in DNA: TGTGCCAGCAGCACCCGACTAGGCGAGACCCAGTACTTC. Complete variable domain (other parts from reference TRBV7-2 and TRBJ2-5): GAGVSQSPSNKVTEKGKDVELRCDPISGHTALYWYRQSLGQGLEFLIYFQGNSAPDKSGLPSDRFSAERTGGSVSTLTIQRTQQEDSAVYLCASSTRLGETQYFGPGTRLLVL.

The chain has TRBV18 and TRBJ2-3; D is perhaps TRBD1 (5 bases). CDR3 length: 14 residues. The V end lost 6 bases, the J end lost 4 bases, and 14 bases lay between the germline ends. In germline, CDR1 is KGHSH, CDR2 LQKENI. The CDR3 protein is CASSPRREADTQYF. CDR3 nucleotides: TGTGCCAGCTCCCCCCGCAGGGAAGCAGATACGCAGTATTTT.

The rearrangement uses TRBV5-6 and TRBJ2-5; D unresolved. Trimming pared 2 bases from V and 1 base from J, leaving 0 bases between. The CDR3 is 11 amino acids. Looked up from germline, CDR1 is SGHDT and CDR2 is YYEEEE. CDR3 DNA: TGTGCCAGCAGCTTCCAAGAGACCCAGTACTTC. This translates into CASSFQETQYF.